Only a few counts were recorded for the clone carrying this T cell receptor beta chain. Its antigen is still unknown. MiXCR was run by TCRdb on the RT-PCR reads, yielding one entry per CDR3 protein. The data show 650,000 to 800,000 distinct CDR3 sequences, about a fifth seen once. The entry originates in a study of response to subunit inactivated influenza vaccine. CDR3 length equals 14 residues. Germline V gene sequence: CDR1 SGHRS, CDR2 YFSETQ. V trimming: 6 bases; J trimming: 4 bases; junction bases outside the gene matches: 9. Study-wide findings and caveats: Authors suggested few new T cells are recruited by each seasonal influenza vaccination.

The TCR sequence derives from a man in his fifties who received an inactivated influenza vaccine. The sequenced sample was PBMCs from blood, obtained 5 days after vaccination. The chain is built from TRBV5-1 and TRBJ2-7, with 8 positions matching TRBD1. This chain's CDR3 is CASTTGTGLYEQYF. The CDR3 DNA reads TGCGCCAGCACCACCGGGACAGGTCTATACGAGCAGTACTTC.